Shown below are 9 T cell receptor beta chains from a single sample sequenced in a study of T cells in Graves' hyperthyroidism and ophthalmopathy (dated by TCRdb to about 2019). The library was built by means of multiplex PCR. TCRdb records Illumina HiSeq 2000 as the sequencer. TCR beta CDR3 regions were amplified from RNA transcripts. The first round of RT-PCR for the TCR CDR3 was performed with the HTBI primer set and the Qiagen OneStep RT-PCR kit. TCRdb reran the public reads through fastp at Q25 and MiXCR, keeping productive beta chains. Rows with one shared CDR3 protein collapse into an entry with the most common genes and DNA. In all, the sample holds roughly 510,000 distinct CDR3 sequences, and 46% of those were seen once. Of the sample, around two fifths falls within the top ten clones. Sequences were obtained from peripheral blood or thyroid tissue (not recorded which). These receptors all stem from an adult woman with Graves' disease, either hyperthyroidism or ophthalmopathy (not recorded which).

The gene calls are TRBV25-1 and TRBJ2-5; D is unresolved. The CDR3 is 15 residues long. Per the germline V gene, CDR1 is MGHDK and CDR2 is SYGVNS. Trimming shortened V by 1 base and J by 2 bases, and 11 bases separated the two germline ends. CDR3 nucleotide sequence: TGTGCCAGCAGTGAATCGGAAGGGTGGCAAGAGACCCAGTACTTC. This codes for CASSESEGWQETQYF.

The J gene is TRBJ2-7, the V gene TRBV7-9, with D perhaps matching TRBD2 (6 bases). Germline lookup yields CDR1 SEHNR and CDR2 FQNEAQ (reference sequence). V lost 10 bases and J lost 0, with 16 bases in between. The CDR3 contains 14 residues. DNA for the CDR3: TGTGCCACCTCGGGGGAGTGGAGCTCCTACGAGCAGTACTTC. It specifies CATSGEWSSYEQYF.

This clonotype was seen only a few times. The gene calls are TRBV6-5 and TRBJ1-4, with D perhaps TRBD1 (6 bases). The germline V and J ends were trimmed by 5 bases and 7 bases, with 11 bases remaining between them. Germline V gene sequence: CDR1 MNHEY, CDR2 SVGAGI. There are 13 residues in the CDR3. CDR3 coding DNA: TGTGCCAGCAGTCCTGGACAGCCTGAAAAACTGTTTTTT. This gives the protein CASSPGQPEKLFF.

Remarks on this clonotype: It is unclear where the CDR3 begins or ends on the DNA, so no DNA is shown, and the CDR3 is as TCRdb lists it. CDR3 residues: CACSASGQGAGAYEQYF. This sequence joins TRBV10-1 and TRBJ2-7; the table's D call, TRBD1, was not checked against the DNA. The germline CDR1 and CDR2 sequences are WNHNN and SYGVQD (reference sequence). The length of the CDR3 is 17 amino acids, counting both ends.

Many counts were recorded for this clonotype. This CDR3 reads CSSSNRVRVNTEAFF. CDR3 sequence (DNA): TGCAGTTCCTCCAACCGGGTTCGGGTGAACACTGAAGCTTTCTTT. This sequence joins TRBV20-1 and TRBJ1-1; D remains ambiguous. CDR1 and CDR2 (germline): DFQATT, SNEGSKA (reference sequence). The CDR3 covers 15 residues. Trimming removed 8 bases from V and 0 bases from J, with 19 bases in between.

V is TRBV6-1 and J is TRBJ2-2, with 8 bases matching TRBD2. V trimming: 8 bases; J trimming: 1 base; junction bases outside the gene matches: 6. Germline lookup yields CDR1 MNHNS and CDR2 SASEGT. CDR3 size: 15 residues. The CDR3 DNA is TGTGCCAGCGGCGGGGGGACCGGGAACACCGGGGAGCTGTTTTTT. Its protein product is CASGGGTGNTGELFF.

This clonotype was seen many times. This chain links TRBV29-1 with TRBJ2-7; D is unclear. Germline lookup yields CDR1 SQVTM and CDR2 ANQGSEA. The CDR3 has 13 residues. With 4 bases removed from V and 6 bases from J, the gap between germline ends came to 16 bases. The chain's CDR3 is CSVVWGLVREQYF. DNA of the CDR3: TGCAGCGTTGTTTGGGGATTGGTCCGCGAGCAGTACTTC.

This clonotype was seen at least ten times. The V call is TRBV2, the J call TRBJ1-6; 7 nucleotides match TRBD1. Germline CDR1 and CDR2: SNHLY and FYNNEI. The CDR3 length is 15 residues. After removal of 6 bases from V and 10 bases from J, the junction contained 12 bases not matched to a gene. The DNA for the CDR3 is TGTGCCAGCAGCGAGGATAACAGGGGAAAATCACCCCTCCACTTT. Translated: CASSEDNRGKSPLHF.

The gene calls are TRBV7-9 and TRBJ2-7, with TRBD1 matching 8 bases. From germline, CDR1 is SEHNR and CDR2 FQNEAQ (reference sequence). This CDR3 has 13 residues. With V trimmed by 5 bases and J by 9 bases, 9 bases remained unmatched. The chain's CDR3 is CASSTGQGSGQYF. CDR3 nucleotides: TGTGCCAGCAGCACAGGACAGGGTTCCGGGCAGTACTTC. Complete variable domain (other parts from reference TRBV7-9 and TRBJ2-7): DTGVSQNPRHKITKRGQNVTFRCDPISEHNRLYWYRQTLGQGPEFLTYFQNEAQLEKSRLLSDRFSAERPKGSFSTLEIQRTEQGDSAMYLCASSTGQGSGQYFGPGTRLTVT.